Here is one T cell receptor (beta chain) with its context. The data are from a study of CD8 T cells in ankylosing spondylitis. J gave up 7 bases and V 10 bases, and 19 bases lay outside the gene matches. Germline V gene sequence: CDR1 ENHRY, CDR2 SYGVKD. This CDR3 has 17 residues. 5'-RACE, quantitative and with molecular barcodes, yielded the TCR beta libraries. Each CDR3 protein is one row after TCRdb ran MiXCR on the 5' RACE reads. Among 200,000 to 250,000 distinct CDR3 sequences listed, 32% were seen once. This clonotype originated in a male donor with ankylosing spondylitis or in good health (not recorded which). Sequencing used blood, either unsorted or a sorted T cell fraction (not recorded which). This chain joins TRBV10-3 and TRBJ2-3, with 11 positions matching TRBD1. The DNA of the CDR3 is TGTGCCACATCAAGGGGAGCGGCGGACAGGGGGCAGAATACGCAGTATTTT. This gives the protein CATSRGAADRGQNTQYF.